What follows is one T cell receptor (beta chain) and its context. What it recognizes is unknown. This record belongs to a study of Tregs in tolerant kidney transplant recipients. There are 12 residues in the CDR3. CDR1 is SGHVS, CDR2 FQNEAQ, per germline. Deletions cut 5 bases from V and 0 bases from J, with 4 bases between. Whole-study results and caveats: Few patients were studied, so findings need validation in larger groups.

Unstimulated regulatory T cells (CD4+CD25+CD127-), CD4+CD25- non-regulatory cells, CD4 and CD8 cells were FACS-sorted from thawed PBMCs. Repertoires were generated with immunoSEQ multiplex PCR, while TCRdb's copy carries only in-frame clones and drops some. The sample has 200,000 to 300,000 clones, 80% to 85% seen once; the top ten hold around 0.68%. The sequence was obtained from a human donor in good health. Sequencing was performed on CD4+ T cells from blood. The V gene is TRBV7-8, the J gene TRBJ1-2; D call uncertain. In nucleotides, the CDR3 is TGTGCCAGCAGCAAGGCTAACTATGGCTACACCTTC. Translation: CASSKANYGYTF.